One sample yielded the 16 T cell receptor beta chains listed below, sequenced in a study of shared clonotypes between healthy human individuals. Only in-frame clones appear in the TCRdb table, and some are missing; sequencing was by immunoSEQ multiplex PCR. The sample includes some 580,000 clones, 95% to 98% of them seen just once. Naive CD8 cells comprised CD45RO-negative, CCR7-positively selected cells, excluding terminally differentiated effector memory CD45RA+ cells. The sequenced sample was naive CD8+ T cells sorted from blood. The receptor set was obtained from a man aged 30 to 39 in good health.

The rearrangement uses TRBV7-8 and TRBJ2-7; a possible D gene is TRBD1 (6 bases). Looked up from germline, CDR1 is SGHVS and CDR2 is FQNEAQ. Trimming shortened V by 5 bases and J by 2 bases, and 7 bases separated the two germline ends. This CDR3 comprises 12 residues. CDR3 region: CASSEGAYEQYF. Written as DNA, the CDR3 is TGTGCCAGCAGCGAGGGGGCCTACGAGCAGTACTTC.

As concerns this clone: The same CDR3 arises from other DNA sequences in this sample as well. The V gene is TRBV7-9, the J gene TRBJ2-1; unclear D gene. Germline V gives CDR1 SEHNR, CDR2 FQNEAQ (reference sequence). Trimming took off 3 bases at V and 9 bases at J, with 6 bases between the two ends. This CDR3 spans 11 amino acids. CDR3 region: CASSLGGEQFF. The DNA of the CDR3 is TGTGCCAGCAGCTTGGGTGGTGAGCAGTTCTTC.

The chain employs TRBV7-2 and TRBJ2-1; 8 positions agree with TRBD2. The V gene end was trimmed by 7 bases and the J gene end by 9 bases; junction bases not matched to a gene: 14. Germline lookup yields CDR1 SGHTA and CDR2 FQGNSA. The CDR3 spans 15 residues. The CDR3 here is CASTSLDSGIAEQFF. The DNA for the CDR3 is TGTGCCAGCACCTCCCTCGATAGCGGGATTGCTGAGCAGTTCTTC.

The rearrangement uses TRBV9 and TRBJ2-7; D is ambiguous. Trimming stripped 0 bases from V and 3 bases from J, with 10 bases between. The CDR3 totals 14 residues. The germline V gene encodes CDR1 SGDLS and CDR2 YYNGEE. DNA of the CDR3: TGTGCCAGCAGCGTAGACGGGCTCAGCTACGAGCAGTACTTC. It yields the protein CASSVDGLSYEQYF.

This clone appeared a single time. The chain uses TRBV11-2 and TRBJ1-3; a possible D gene is TRBD1 (5 bases). V dropped 4 bases and J dropped 4 bases, with 11 bases sitting between them. This CDR3 is 14 amino acids long. Per germline, CDR1 SGHAT and CDR2 FQNNGV. The CDR3 here is CASSSQGVGNTIYF. The CDR3 DNA sequence: TGTGCCAGCAGCTCTCAGGGAGTAGGAAACACCATATATTTT.

The V gene is TRBV11-2, the J gene TRBJ2-2, with 9 bases fitting TRBD2. J was trimmed by 6 bases and V by 5 bases; bases with no gene match: 7. The CDR3 runs 15 residues. Germline CDR1 SGHAT, CDR2 FQNNGV. This chain's CDR3 is CASSQTSGLSGELFF. CDR3 nucleotides: TGTGCCAGCAGCCAAACTAGCGGGCTTTCCGGGGAGCTGTTTTTT.

V and J are TRBV5-1 and TRBJ2-5; D ambiguous. Germline CDR1 is SGHRS and CDR2 is YFSETQ. Trimming took 4 bases from V and 2 from J, leaving 3 bases between them. The CDR3 length is 11 residues. CDR3 sequence: CASSQQETQYF. CDR3 DNA: TGCGCCAGCAGCCAACAAGAGACCCAGTACTTC.

This sequence joins TRBV27 and TRBJ2-3; D is perhaps TRBD1 (5 bases). Trimming shortened V by 4 bases and J by 2 bases, and 16 bases separated the two germline ends. This CDR3 contains 16 residues. Looked up from germline, CDR1 is MNHEY and CDR2 is SMNVEV (reference sequence). CDR3 region: CASSWGKAGNTDTQYF. The CDR3 DNA is TGTGCCAGCAGTTGGGGAAAGGCAGGGAACACAGATACGCAGTATTTT.

This clone has just one count. This chain joins TRBV28 and TRBJ2-1; 11 nucleotides line up with TRBD2. The V and J ends lost 4 bases and 5 bases, in that order; junction bases with no gene match: 7. The CDR3 runs 16 residues. CDR1 and CDR2 (germline): MDHEN, SYDVKM. The CDR3 protein is CASSSSQGLADNEQFF. Here the CDR3 DNA reads TGTGCCAGCAGTTCATCTCAGGGACTAGCGGACAATGAGCAGTTCTTC.

The CDR3 is CASSLGQSNNEQFF. CDR3 DNA sequence: TGTGCCAGCAGCCTCGGACAATCCAACAATGAGCAGTTCTTC. The chain combines TRBV9 with TRBJ2-1; TRBD1 might be the D (5 bases). V was trimmed by 4 bases and J by 5 bases, leaving 13 bases between them. The CDR3 covers 14 residues. In germline, CDR1 is SGDLS, CDR2 YYNGEE.

J is TRBJ1-1 and V is TRBV27; D is ambiguous. Trimming took off 6 bases at V and 11 bases at J, with 13 bases between the two ends. The germline V gene has CDR1 MNHEY and CDR2 SMNVEV (reference sequence). This CDR3 is built from 11 residues. CDR3 sequence: CASSDRLRAFF. CDR3 DNA: TGTGCCAGCAGCGACCGTCTCAGGGCTTTCTTT.

This chain connects TRBV9 to TRBJ2-1; D call uncertain. Trimming pared 3 bases from V and 8 bases from J, leaving 12 bases between. The V gene's germline CDR1 is SGDLS and CDR2 YYNGEE. This CDR3 region has 13 residues. CDR3 residues: CASSAPLDHEQFF. The DNA of the CDR3 is TGTGCCAGCAGCGCTCCCTTGGACCATGAGCAGTTCTTC.

The V call is TRBV13, the J call TRBJ2-3, with 7 bases aligning to TRBD2. Losses at the gene ends were 3 bases for V and 0 bases for J; bases not matched to a gene: 6. This CDR3 has 16 residues. Germline V gives CDR1 PRHDT, CDR2 FYEKMQ (reference sequence). The CDR3 sequence is CASSLNLAVSTDTQYF. CDR3 nucleotides: TGTGCCAGCAGCTTGAACCTAGCGGTCAGCACAGATACGCAGTATTTT.

The chain has TRBV29-1 and TRBJ2-2; D is unresolved. Between the trimmed V and J ends, which lost 6 bases and 1 base, there was a span of 9 bases. CDR1 is SQVTM and CDR2 is ANQGSEA in the germline V gene. The CDR3 covers 13 residues. The CDR3 loop is CSVLQMNTGELFF. The CDR3 DNA reads as TGCAGCGTGTTACAGATGAACACCGGGGAGCTGTTTTTT.

The chain couples TRBV19 to TRBJ2-1; D is perhaps TRBD2 (6 bases). V lost 7 bases and J 2 bases, leaving 15 bases between the germline ends. The CDR3 is 15 residues long. CDR1 LNHDA and CDR2 SQIVND come from the germline V gene (reference sequence). The CDR3 DNA reads TGTGCCAGTACTCTGGTGGGCGGGACCTACAATGAGCAGTTCTTC. Translation: CASTLVGGTYNEQFF.

The chain employs TRBV7-8 and TRBJ2-3; weak D call: TRBD1 (5 bases). Trimming removed 7 bases from V and 0 bases from J, with 14 bases in between. The V gene's germline CDR1 is SGHVS and CDR2 FQNEAQ. This CDR3 is built from 15 residues. In DNA, the CDR3 is TGTGCCAGCATCCAGGGTCGTATTAGCACAGATACGCAGTATTTT. This encodes CASIQGRISTDTQYF.